Listed here are 20 T cell receptor beta chains from one sample, sequenced in a study of T cell repertoires in cytomegalovirus infection. From the reads, TCRdb called clonotypes with MiXCR, one entry per CDR3 protein. This table has approximately 250,000 distinct CDR3 sequences, 9.1% appearing once. The sequenced sample consisted of PBMCs. These receptors were taken from a human donor in good health (CMV status not recorded). Some clones in this sample may be carry-over from other donors' samples.

The rearrangement joins TRBV2 to TRBJ2-3; 9 positions agree with TRBD1. CDR1 is SNHLY, CDR2 FYNNEI, per germline. The CDR3 is made up of 15 amino acids. J was trimmed by 5 bases and V by 8 bases; bases with no gene match: 11. The CDR3 coding sequence is TGTGCCAGCGGAAGAACAGGGGGCGCGGGAGATACGCAGTATTTT. Its protein product is CASGRTGGAGDTQYF.

This clonotype has a handful of counts. The chain combines TRBV30 with TRBJ2-7; D call uncertain. This CDR3 has 12 amino acids. CDR1 is GTSNPN and CDR2 is SVGIG in the germline V gene (reference sequence). V was trimmed by 2 bases and J by 5 bases, leaving 10 bases between them. For the CDR3, the DNA is TGTGCCTGGAGTCCCGGTACACACGAGCAGTACTTC. Translating gives CAWSPGTHEQYF. Full variable domain (outside the CDR3, taken from reference TRBV30 and TRBJ2-7): SQTIHQWPATLVQPVGSPLSLECTVEGTSNPNLYWYRQAAGRGLQLLFYSVGIGQISSEVPQNLSASRPQDRQFILSSKKLLLSDSGFYLCAWSPGTHEQYFGPGTRLTVT.

This clonotype was seen at least ten times. The CDR3 loop reads CASSQTSGERAFF. DNA of the CDR3: TGCGCCAGCAGCCAAACCTCAGGTGAACGAGCTTTCTTT. The chain couples TRBV4-3 to TRBJ1-1; D unclear. V was clipped by 2 bases and J by 10 bases, with 14 bases between them. CDR1 is LGHNA and CDR2 is YSLEER in the germline V gene. The CDR3 covers 13 residues.

This clonotype has only a few counts. This chain connects TRBV15 to TRBJ2-2; D unresolved. The V gene's germline CDR1 is LNHNV and CDR2 YYDKDF (reference sequence). The CDR3 has 13 amino acids. V was pared by 4 bases and J by 2 bases, with 5 bases between. The CDR3 coding sequence is TGTGCCACCAGCACTCAAAACACCGGGGAGCTGTTTTTT. Protein sequence: CATSTQNTGELFF.

In the case of this clonotype: A read error may explain this, as a much larger clone is one base away. The J gene is TRBJ2-1, the V gene TRBV25-1; 14 positions match TRBD2. The CDR3 is 17 amino acids. CDR1 is MGHDK and CDR2 is SYGVNS in the germline V gene. CDR3 DNA sequence: TGTGTCAGCCGACTAGCGGGGGGGCGTGGTTTCTTGAATGAGCAGTTCTTC. Its protein is CVSRLAGGRGFLNEQFF.

This clonotype was detected ten times or more. The germline gene is not matched at one end of the junction; a read error may be the cause. V usage is TRBV6-1 and J usage is TRBJ2-5, with TRBD2 matching 10 bases. Germline CDR1 is MNHNS and CDR2 is SASEGT. The CDR3 runs 20 residues. CDR3 nucleotide sequence: TGTGCCAGCAGTGATAGATCGGCGAGCGGGAGGGCGAGACACCAGGAGACCCAGTACTTC. The encoded protein is CASSDRSASGRARHQETQYF.

This clonotype was picked up a small number of times. The rearrangement links TRBV2 to TRBJ1-1; TRBD1 aligns across 8 bases. V dropped 6 bases and J dropped 1; count of bases not matched to a gene: 13. The CDR3 extends over 17 amino acids. Germline loops: CDR1 SNHLY, CDR2 FYNNEI. CDR3 in amino acids: CASSDYGQGGGNTEAFF. CDR3 nucleotide sequence: TGTGCCAGCAGCGATTATGGACAGGGCGGTGGGAACACTGAAGCTTTCTTT. Based on the CDR3 plus reference TRBV2 and TRBJ1-1, the full variable domain is EPEVTQTPSHQVTQMGQEVILRCVPISNHLYFYWYRQILGQKVEFLVSFYNNEISEKSEIFDDQFSVERPDGSNFTLKIRSTKLEDSAMYFCASSDYGQGGGNTEAFFGQGTRLTVV.

This clonotype was counted at least ten times. CDR3 protein: CASSPRDYSYNEQFF. CDR3 nucleotides: TGTGCCAGCAGCCCCCGGGACTACTCCTACAATGAGCAGTTCTTC. The chain combines TRBV7-2 with TRBJ2-1; TRBD2 matches 7 bases. CDR1 and CDR2 (germline): SGHTA, FQGNSA. V was clipped by 5 bases and J by 0 bases; unmatched bases: 4. This CDR3 region has 15 residues.

There are many counts of this clonotype. The genes are TRBV7-9 and TRBJ1-5, with D unclear. The germline V gene encodes CDR1 SEHNR and CDR2 FQNEAQ (reference sequence). Trimming stripped 5 bases from V and 5 bases from J, with 10 bases between. The CDR3 has 13 residues. CDR3 in DNA: TGTGCCAGCAGCCACCTTGGTGATCAGCCCCAGCATTTT. It is translated as CASSHLGDQPQHF.

This clonotype came up a few times. V is TRBV7-3 and J is TRBJ2-1; 9 nucleotides line up with TRBD2. The CDR3 contains 15 residues. After removal of 8 bases from V and 9 bases from J, the junction contained 14 bases not matched to a gene. Germline CDR1 and CDR2: SGHTA and FQGTGA. CDR3 sequence reads: CASSEGAGGRGEQFF. In DNA form, the CDR3 reads TGTGCCAGCTCCGAAGGGGCGGGGGGGCGAGGTGAGCAGTTCTTC.

This clonotype was seen at least ten times. J is TRBJ2-1 and V is TRBV7-2; tentatively, D is TRBD1 (6 bases). This CDR3 has 15 residues. Per germline, CDR1 SGHTA and CDR2 FQGNSA. V was trimmed by 1 base and J by 6 bases, leaving 13 bases between them. The CDR3 protein is CASSLVPGAGNEQFF. Here the CDR3 DNA reads TGTGCCAGCAGCTTAGTTCCAGGGGCTGGCAATGAGCAGTTCTTC.

For this clonotype: In this CDR3 the conserved last residue, phenylalanine or tryptophan, is missing, so a read error is likely. The rearrangement uses TRBV10-3 and TRBJ2-7; TRBD2 agrees at 7 bases. J lost 0 bases, V lost 7 bases, and 6 bases had no gene match. The CDR3 covers 14 residues. Germline CDR1 is ENHRY and CDR2 is SYGVKD. The CDR3 sequence is CAINQGGASYEQYI. The CDR3 nucleotides read TGTGCCATCAATCAGGGAGGGGCCTCCTACGAGCAGTACATC.

This clonotype has at least ten counts. The rearrangement links TRBV28 to TRBJ2-7, with D possibly being TRBD1 (5 bases). The germline V and J ends were trimmed by 6 bases and 2 bases, with 8 bases remaining between them. Germline assignment: CDR1 MDHEN and CDR2 SYDVKM. CDR3 size: 12 residues. DNA of the CDR3: TGTGCCAGCAGGGACAAGCCCTACGAGCAGTACTTC. Its protein product is CASRDKPYEQYF.

Many counts were recorded for this clonotype. J is TRBJ1-2 and V is TRBV7-8; 12 bases match TRBD1. Germline assignment: CDR1 SGHVS and CDR2 FQNEAQ. CDR3 length: 18 residues. J gave up 8 bases and V 5 bases, and 18 bases lay outside the gene matches. CDR3 DNA: TGTGCCAGCAGCCCGAGGACAATAGGGGGACAGGGGGCGCACGGCTACACCTTC. Its protein is CASSPRTIGGQGAHGYTF.

This clonotype was observed many times. The CDR3 coding sequence is TGTGCCAGCAGCCCCCAAGGGGTGGAGGGCAAAAACATTCAGTACTTC. Protein sequence: CASSPQGVEGKNIQYF. V and J are TRBV7-9 and TRBJ2-4, with D maybe TRBD2 (6 bases). Trimming pared 5 bases from V and 3 bases from J, leaving 17 bases between. In germline, CDR1 is SEHNR, CDR2 FQNEAQ (reference sequence). The CDR3 consists of 16 residues.

In this sample, this clonotype turned up many times. CDR3 amino acids: CASSPEGTRLSGNTIYF. The CDR3, as DNA: TGTGCCAGCAGCCCAGAGGGTACAAGACTCTCTGGAAACACCATATATTTT. The gene calls are TRBV7-2 and TRBJ1-3; D is ambiguous. The CDR3 is 17 residues long. Germline lookup yields CDR1 SGHTA and CDR2 FQGNSA. Trimming stripped 5 bases from V and 0 bases from J, with 17 bases between. The full variable domain, with the rest looked up from reference TRBV7-2 and TRBJ1-3, is GAGVSQSPSNKVTEKGKDVELRCDPISGHTALYWYRQSLGQGLEFLIYFQGNSAPDKSGLPSDRFSAERTGGSVSTLTIQRTQQEDSAVYLCASSPEGTRLSGNTIYFGEGSWLTVV.

Judged by abundance, this clonotype is medium-sized (0.01 to 0.1%). The chain couples TRBV7-2 to TRBJ1-2, with TRBD1 matching over 7 bases. The CDR3 has 17 residues. The junction had 18 bases not matched to a gene; V was cut back by 5 bases and J by 6 bases. Per the germline V gene, CDR1 is SGHTA and CDR2 is FQGNSA. CDR3 DNA: TGTGCCAGCAGCCCCCATTCCGGGAACAGGGGCCAGAATGGCTACACCTTC. This encodes CASSPHSGNRGQNGYTF.

At least ten counts were recorded for this clonotype. The rearrangement uses TRBV7-9 and TRBJ1-5, with TRBD1 identical over 9 bases. The J segment lost 7 bases and the V segment lost 1 base, leaving 8 bases of the junction unmatched. The CDR3 has 16 residues. Per the germline V gene, CDR1 is SEHNR and CDR2 is FQNEAQ (reference sequence). In DNA, the CDR3 is TGTGCCAGCAGCTTAGTTGGGACAGGGCTCCACCAGCCCCAGCATTTT. This encodes CASSLVGTGLHQPQHF.

This clonotype was seen more than once but under ten times. The rearrangement uses TRBV2 and TRBJ2-5; D not certain. Looked up from germline, CDR1 is SNHLY and CDR2 is FYNNEI. The CDR3 spans 15 residues. Trimming took 4 bases from V and 0 from J, leaving 12 bases between them. The CDR3 region has the DNA TGTGCCAGCAGTGTTAGTCAGAAAAACCAAGAGACCCAGTACTTC. As protein: CASSVSQKNQETQYF.

This clonotype appeared many times. This chain links TRBV7-2 with TRBJ1-6, with 10 bases fitting TRBD1. Germline V gene lookup returns CDR1 SGHTA and CDR2 FQGNSA. Trimming at V came to 5 bases and at J to 7 bases, leaving 14 bases not matched to a gene. The CDR3 covers 18 residues. CDR3 sequence: CASSAHGDRGLGNSPLHF. The DNA for the CDR3 is TGTGCCAGCAGCGCTCACGGCGACAGGGGGCTTGGGAATTCACCCCTCCACTTT.